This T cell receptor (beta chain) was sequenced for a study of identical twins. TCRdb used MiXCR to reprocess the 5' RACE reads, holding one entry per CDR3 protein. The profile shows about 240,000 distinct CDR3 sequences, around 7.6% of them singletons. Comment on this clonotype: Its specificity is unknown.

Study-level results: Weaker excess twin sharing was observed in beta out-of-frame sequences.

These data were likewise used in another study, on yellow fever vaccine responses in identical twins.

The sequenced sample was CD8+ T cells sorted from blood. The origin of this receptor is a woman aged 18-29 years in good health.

CDR3 residues: CASNFGEGGELFF. The CDR3 bases are TGCGCCAGCAACTTCGGGGAAGGGGGGGAGCTGTTTTTT. The chain combines TRBV10-2 with TRBJ2-2, with D possibly being TRBD2 (5 bases). The CDR3 is made up of 13 amino acids. In germline, CDR1 is WSHSY, CDR2 SAAADI. Trimming took 7 bases from V and 8 from J, leaving 14 bases between them.